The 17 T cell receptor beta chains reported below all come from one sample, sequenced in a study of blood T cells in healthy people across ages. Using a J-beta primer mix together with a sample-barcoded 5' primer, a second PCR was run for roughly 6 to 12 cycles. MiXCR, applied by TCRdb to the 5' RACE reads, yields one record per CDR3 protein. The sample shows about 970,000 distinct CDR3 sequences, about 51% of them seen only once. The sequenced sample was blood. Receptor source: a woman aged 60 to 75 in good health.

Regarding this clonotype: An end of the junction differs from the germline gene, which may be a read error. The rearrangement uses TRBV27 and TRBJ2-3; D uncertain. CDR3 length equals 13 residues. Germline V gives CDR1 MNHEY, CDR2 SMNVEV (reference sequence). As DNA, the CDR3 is TGTGCCAGCAGTGTATCGCGGCTAGATACGCAGTATTTT. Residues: CASSVSRLDTQYF.

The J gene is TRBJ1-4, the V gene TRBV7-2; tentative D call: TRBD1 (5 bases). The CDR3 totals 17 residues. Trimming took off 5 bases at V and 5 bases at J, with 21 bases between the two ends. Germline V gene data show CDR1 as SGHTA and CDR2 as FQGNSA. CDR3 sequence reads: CASSGQSTGTLNEKLFF. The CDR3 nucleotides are TGTGCCAGCAGCGGACAATCAACCGGGACGTTAAATGAAAAACTGTTTTTT.

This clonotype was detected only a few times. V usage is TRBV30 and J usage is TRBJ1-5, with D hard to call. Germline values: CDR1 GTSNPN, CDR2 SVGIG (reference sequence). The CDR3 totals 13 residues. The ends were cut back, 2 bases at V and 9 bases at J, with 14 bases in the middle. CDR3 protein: CAWSLDGPSPQHF. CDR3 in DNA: TGTGCCTGGAGTTTAGACGGCCCTTCGCCCCAGCATTTT.

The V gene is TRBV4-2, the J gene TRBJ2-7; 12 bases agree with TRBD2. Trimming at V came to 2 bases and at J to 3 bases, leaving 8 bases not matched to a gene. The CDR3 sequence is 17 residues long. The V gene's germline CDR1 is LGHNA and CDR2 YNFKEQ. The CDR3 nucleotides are TGTGCCAGCAGCCAACCAAGGACTAGCGGGAATCGCTACGAGCAGTACTTC. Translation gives CASSQPRTSGNRYEQYF.

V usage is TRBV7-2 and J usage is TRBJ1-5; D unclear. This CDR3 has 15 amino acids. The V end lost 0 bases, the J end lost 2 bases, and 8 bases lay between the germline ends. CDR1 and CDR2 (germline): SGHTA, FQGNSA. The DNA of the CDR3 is TGTGCCAGCAGCTTAGCCCCCAGACGCAATCAGCCCCAGCATTTT. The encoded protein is CASSLAPRRNQPQHF.

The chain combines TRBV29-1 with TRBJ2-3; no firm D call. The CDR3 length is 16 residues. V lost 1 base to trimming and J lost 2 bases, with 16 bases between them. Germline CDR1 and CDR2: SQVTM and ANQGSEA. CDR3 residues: CSVEGSRVGVTDTQYF. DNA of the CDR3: TGCAGCGTTGAAGGTAGCCGGGTGGGCGTCACAGATACGCAGTATTTT.

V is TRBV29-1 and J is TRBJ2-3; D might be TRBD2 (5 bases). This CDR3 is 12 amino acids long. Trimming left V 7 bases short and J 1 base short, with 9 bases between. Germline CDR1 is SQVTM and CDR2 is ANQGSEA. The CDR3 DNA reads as TGCAGCGCCGACGGGGGCACAGATACGCAGTATTTT. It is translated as CSADGGTDTQYF.

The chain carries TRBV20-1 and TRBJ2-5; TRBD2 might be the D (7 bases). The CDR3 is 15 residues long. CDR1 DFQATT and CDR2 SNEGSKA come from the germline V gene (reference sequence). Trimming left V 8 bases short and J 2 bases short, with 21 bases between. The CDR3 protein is CSSRGLADPQETQYF. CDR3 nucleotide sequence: TGCAGTTCCCGGGGGCTAGCGGATCCTCAAGAGACCCAGTACTTC.

The CDR3 here is CASSQQVRLGAYEQYF. DNA for the CDR3: TGCGCCAGCAGCCAACAGGTTCGGTTAGGGGCCTACGAGCAGTACTTC. The chain links TRBV4-1 to TRBJ2-7; a possible D gene is TRBD1 (5 bases). With 2 bases removed from V and 2 bases from J, the gap between germline ends came to 16 bases. This CDR3 is built from 16 residues. Germline CDR1 MGHRA, CDR2 YSYEKL.

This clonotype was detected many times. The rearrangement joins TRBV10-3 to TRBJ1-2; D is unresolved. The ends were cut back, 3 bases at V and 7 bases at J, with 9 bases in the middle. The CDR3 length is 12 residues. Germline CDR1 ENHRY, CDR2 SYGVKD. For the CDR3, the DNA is TGTGCCATCAGTGACGGGAATCGTGGCTACACCTTC. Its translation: CAISDGNRGYTF.

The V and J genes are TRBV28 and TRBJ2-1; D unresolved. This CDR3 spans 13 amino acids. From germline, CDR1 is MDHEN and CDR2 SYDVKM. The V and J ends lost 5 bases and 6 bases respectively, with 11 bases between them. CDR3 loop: CASSGEVPNEQFF. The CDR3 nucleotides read TGTGCCAGCAGTGGTGAGGTTCCCAATGAGCAGTTCTTC.

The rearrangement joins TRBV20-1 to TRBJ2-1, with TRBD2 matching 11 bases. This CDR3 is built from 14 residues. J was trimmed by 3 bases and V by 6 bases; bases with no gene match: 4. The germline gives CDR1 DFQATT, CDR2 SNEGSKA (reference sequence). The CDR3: CSAVGLADYNEQFF. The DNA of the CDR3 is TGCAGTGCCGTGGGACTAGCGGACTACAATGAGCAGTTCTTC.

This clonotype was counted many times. This CDR3 is CASSLRTSGNYEQYF. CDR3 sequence (DNA): TGTGCCAGCAGCCTTAGAACTAGCGGGAACTACGAGCAGTACTTC. This sequence joins TRBV7-2 and TRBJ2-7; 10 bases map to TRBD2. Trimming cost V 5 bases and J 3 bases; bases outside gene matches: 7. CDR3 length: 15 residues. CDR1 is SGHTA and CDR2 is FQGNSA in the germline V gene.

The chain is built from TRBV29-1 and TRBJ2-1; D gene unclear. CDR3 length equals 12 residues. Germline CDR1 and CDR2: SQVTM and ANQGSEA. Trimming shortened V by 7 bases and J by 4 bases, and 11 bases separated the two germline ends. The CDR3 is CSAPVEYNEQFF. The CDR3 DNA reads TGCAGCGCCCCTGTGGAGTACAATGAGCAGTTCTTC.

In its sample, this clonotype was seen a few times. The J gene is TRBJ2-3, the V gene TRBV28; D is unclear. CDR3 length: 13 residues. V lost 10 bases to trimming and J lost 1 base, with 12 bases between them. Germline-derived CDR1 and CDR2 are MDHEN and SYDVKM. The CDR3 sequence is CATSEDGTDTQYF. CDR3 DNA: TGTGCCACCAGCGAGGATGGCACAGATACGCAGTATTTT.

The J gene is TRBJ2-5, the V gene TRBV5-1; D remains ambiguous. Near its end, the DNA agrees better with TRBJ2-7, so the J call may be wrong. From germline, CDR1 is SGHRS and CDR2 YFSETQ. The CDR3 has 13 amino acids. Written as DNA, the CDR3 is TGCGCCAGCACCCCGGCTGGGCTCTACGAGCAGTACTTC. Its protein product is CASTPAGLYEQYF.

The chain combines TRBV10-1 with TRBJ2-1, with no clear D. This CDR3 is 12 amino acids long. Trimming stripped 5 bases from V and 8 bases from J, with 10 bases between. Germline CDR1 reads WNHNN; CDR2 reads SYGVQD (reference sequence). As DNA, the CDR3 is TGCGCCAGCAGTTTTAATCGGGATGAGCAGTTCTTC. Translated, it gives CASSFNRDEQFF.